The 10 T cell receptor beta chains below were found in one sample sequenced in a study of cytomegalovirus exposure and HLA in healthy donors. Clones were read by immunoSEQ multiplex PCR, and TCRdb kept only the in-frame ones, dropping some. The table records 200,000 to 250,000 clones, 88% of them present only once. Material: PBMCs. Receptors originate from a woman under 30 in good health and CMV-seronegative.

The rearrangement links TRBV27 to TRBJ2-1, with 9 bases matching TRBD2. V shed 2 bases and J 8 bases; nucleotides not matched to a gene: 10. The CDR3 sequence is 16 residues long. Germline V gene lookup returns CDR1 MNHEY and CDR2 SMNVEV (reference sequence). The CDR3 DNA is TGTGCCAGCAGTTTACAGTCCCTAGCGGGGTCCGATGAGCAGTTCTTC. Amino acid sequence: CASSLQSLAGSDEQFF.

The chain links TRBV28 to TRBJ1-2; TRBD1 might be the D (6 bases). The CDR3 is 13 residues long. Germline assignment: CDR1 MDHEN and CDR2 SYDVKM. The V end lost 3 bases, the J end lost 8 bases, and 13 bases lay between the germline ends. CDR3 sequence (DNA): TGTGCCAGCAGTTTTTGGGGGCCGGAAGGCTACACCTTC. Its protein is CASSFWGPEGYTF.

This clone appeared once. The CDR3 nucleotides read TGTGCCAGCAGTTTAGGACAGCTACGGCGAGAAGAGCAGTACTTC. It encodes CASSLGQLRREEQYF. The rearrangement links TRBV5-6 to TRBJ2-7; maybe TRBD1 (6 bases). Trimming left V 5 bases short and J 7 bases short, with 22 bases between. Germline V gives CDR1 SGHDT, CDR2 YYEEEE. CDR3 length: 15 amino acids.

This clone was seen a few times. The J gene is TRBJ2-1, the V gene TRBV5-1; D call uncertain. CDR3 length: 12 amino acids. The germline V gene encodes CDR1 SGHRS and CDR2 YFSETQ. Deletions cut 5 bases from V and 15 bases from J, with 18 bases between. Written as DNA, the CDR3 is TGCGCCAGCAGATCCCCCAATGATCAGCGGTTCTTC. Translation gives CASRSPNDQRFF.

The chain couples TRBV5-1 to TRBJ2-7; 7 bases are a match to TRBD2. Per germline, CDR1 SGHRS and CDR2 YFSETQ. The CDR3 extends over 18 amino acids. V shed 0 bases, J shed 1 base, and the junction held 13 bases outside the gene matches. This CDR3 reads CASSLASGFRLASYEQYF. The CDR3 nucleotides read TGCGCCAGCAGCTTGGCCTCGGGATTTCGACTAGCATCCTACGAGCAGTACTTC. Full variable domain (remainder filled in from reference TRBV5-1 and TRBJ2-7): KAGVTQTPRYLIKTRGQQVTLSCSPISGHRSVSWYQQTPGQGLQFLFEYFSETQRNKGNFPGRFSGRQFSNSRSEMNVSTLELGDSALYLCASSLASGFRLASYEQYFGPGTRLTVT.

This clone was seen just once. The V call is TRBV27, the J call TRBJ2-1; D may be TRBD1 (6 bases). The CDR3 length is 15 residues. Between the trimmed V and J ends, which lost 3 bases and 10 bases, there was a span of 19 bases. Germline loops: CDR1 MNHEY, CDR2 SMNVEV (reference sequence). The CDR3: CASSLGAYGIWEQFF. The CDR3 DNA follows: TGTGCCAGCAGTTTGGGGGCCTATGGCATTTGGGAGCAGTTCTTC.

The CDR3 sequence: CASSHLTGAISYEQYF. For the CDR3, the DNA is TGTGCCAGCAGCCATCTGACAGGGGCGATCTCCTACGAGCAGTACTTC. The genes are TRBV7-9 and TRBJ2-7, with TRBD1 matching 8 bases. The V gene's germline CDR1 is SEHNR and CDR2 FQNEAQ (reference sequence). The CDR3 is 16 residues long. V lost 5 bases, J lost 0 bases, and 9 bases stayed unmatched.

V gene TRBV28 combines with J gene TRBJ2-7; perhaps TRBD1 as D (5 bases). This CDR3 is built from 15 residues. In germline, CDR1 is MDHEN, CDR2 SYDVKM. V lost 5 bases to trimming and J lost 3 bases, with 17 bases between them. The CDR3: CASSLHQGPLYEQYF. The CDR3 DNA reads TGTGCCAGCAGTCTACACCAGGGCCCCCTCTACGAGCAGTACTTC.

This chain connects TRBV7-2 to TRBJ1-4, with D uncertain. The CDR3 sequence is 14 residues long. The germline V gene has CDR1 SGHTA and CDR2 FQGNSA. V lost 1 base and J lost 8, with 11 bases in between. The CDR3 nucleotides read TGTGCCAGCAGCTTAGGGGGAGGCCCGGAAAAACTGTTTTTT. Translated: CASSLGGGPEKLFF. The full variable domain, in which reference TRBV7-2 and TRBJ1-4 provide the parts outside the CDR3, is GAGVSQSPSNKVTEKGKDVELRCDPISGHTALYWYRQSLGQGLEFLIYFQGNSAPDKSGLPSDRFSAERTGGSVSTLTIQRTQQEDSAVYLCASSLGGGPEKLFFGSGTQLSVL.

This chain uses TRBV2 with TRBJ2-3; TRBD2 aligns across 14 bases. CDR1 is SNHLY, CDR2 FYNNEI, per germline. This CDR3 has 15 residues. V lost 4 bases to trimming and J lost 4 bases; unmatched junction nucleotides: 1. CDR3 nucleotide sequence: TGTGCCAGCAGTGGACTAGCGGGAGGGCCAGATACGCAGTATTTT. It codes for CASSGLAGGPDTQYF.